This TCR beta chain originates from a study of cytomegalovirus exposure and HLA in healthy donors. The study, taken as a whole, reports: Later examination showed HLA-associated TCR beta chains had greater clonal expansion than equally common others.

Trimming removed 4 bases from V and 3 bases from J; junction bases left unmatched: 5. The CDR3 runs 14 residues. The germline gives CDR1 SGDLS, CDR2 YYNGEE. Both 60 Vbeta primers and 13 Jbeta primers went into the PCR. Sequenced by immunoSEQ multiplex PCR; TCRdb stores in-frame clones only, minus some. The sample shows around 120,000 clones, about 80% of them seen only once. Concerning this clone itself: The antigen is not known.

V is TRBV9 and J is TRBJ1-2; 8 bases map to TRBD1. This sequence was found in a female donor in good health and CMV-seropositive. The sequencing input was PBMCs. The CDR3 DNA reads TGTGCCAGCAGCCCCGGACAGGGAGACTATGGCTACACCTTC. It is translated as CASSPGQGDYGYTF.